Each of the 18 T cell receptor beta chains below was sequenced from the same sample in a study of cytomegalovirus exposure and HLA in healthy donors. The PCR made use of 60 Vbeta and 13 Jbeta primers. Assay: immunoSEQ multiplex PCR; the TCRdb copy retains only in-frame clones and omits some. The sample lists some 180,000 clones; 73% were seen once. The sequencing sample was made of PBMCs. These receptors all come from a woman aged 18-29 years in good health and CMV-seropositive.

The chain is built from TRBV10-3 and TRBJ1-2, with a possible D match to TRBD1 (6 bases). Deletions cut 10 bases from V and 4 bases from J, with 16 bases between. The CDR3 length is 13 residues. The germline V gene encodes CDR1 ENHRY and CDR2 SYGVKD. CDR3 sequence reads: CATAGQPLYGYTF. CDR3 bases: TGTGCCACTGCCGGACAGCCCCTCTATGGCTACACCTTC.

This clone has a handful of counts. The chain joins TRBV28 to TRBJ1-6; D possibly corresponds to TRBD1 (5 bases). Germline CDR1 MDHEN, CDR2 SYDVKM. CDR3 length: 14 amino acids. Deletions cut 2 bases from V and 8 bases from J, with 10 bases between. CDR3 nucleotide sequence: TGTGCCAGCAGTTTAACCGGGGGTTATTCACCCCTCCACTTT. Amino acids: CASSLTGGYSPLHF.

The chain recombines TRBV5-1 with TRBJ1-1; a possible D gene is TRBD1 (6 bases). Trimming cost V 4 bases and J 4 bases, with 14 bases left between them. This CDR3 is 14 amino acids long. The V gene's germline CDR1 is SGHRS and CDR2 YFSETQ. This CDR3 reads CASSPTRGATEAFF. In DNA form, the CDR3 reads TGCGCCAGCAGCCCAACCCGGGGGGCCACTGAAGCTTTCTTT.

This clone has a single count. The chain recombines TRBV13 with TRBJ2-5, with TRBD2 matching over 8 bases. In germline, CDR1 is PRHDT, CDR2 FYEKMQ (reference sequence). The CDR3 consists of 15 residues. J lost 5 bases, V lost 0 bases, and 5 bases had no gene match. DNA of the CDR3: TGTGCCAGCAGCTTAGGCGGGGGGGTAGAGGAGACCCAGTACTTC. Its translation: CASSLGGGVEETQYF.

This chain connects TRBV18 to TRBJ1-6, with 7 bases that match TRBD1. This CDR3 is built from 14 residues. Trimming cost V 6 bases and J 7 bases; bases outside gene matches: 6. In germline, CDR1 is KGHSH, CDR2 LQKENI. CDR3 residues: CASSAGTVNSPLHF. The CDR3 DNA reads TGTGCCAGCTCGGCCGGGACAGTCAATTCACCCCTCCACTTT.

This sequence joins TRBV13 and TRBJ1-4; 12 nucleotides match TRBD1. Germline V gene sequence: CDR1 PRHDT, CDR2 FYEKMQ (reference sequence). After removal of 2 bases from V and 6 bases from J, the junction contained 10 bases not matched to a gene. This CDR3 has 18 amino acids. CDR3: CASSLWGTGGAGDEKLFF. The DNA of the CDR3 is TGTGCCAGCAGCTTATGGGGGACAGGGGGCGCCGGGGATGAAAAACTGTTTTTT.

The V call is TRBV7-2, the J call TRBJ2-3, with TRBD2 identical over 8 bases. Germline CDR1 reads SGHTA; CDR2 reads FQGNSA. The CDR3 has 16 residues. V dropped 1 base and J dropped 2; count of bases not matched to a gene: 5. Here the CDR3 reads CASSLGGSGVTDTQYF. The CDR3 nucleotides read TGTGCCAGCAGCTTAGGGGGTAGCGGGGTCACAGATACGCAGTATTTT.

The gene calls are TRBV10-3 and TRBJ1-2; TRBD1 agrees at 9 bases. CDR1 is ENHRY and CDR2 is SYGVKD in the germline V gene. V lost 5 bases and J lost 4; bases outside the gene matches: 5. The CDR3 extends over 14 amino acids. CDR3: CAISPGQGTYGYTF. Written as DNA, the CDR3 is TGTGCCATCAGTCCGGGACAGGGTACCTATGGCTACACCTTC.

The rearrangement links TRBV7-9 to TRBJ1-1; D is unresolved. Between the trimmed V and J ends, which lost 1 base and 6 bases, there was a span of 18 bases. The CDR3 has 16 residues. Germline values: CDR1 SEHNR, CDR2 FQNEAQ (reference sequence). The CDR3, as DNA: TGTGCCAGCAGCTTAGGACGAGGGTTGGTGGGCCCTGAAGCTTTCTTT. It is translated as CASSLGRGLVGPEAFF.

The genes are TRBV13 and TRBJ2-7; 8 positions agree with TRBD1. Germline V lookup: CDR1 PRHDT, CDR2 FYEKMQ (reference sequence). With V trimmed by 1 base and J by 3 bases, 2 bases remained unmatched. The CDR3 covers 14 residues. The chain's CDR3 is CASSLEGQDYEQYF. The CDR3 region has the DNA TGTGCCAGCAGCTTAGAGGGACAGGACTACGAGCAGTACTTC.

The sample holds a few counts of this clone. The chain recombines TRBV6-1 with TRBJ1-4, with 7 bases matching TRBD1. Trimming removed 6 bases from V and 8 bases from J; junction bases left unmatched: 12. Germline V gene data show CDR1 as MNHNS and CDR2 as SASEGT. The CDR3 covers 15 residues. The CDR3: CASRGFNRGLEKLFF. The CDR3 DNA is TGTGCCAGCAGGGGGTTCAACAGGGGACTCGAAAAACTGTTTTTT.

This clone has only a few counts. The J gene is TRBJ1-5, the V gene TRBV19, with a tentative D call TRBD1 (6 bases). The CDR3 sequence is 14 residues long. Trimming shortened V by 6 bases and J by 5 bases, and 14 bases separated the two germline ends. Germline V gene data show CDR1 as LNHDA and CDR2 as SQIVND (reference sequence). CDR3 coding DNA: TGTGCCAGTAGCTCGGGACATTTTGATCAGCCCCAGCATTTT. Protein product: CASSSGHFDQPQHF.

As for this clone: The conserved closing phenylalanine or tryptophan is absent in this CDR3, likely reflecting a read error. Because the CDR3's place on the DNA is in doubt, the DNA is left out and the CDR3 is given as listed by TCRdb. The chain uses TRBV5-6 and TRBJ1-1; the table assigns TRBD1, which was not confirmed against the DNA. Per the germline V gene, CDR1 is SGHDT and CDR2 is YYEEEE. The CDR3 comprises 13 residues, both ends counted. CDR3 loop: CASSHPSGDTWIC.

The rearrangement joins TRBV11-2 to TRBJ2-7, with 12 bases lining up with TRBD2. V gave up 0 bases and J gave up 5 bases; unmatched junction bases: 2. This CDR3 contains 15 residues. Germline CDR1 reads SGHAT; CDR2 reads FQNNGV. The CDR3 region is CASSLELAGGNEQYF. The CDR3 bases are TGTGCCAGCAGCTTAGAGCTAGCGGGGGGGAACGAGCAGTACTTC.

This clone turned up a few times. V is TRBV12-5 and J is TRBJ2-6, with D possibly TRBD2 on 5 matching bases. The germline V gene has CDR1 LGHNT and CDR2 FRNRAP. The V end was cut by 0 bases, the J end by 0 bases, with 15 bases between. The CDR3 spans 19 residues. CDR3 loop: CASGLVISWTYSGANVLTF. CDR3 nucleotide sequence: TGTGCTAGTGGTTTGGTAATTTCATGGACTTACTCTGGGGCCAACGTCCTGACTTTC.

CDR3 sequence (DNA): TGTGCCAGTAGTATAGACCCGGGACTAGGGAATGAGCAGTTCTTC. Encoded protein: CASSIDPGLGNEQFF. This chain uses TRBV19 with TRBJ2-1, with 8 bases aligning to TRBD2. The length of the CDR3 is 15 residues. The V gene's germline CDR1 is LNHDA and CDR2 SQIVND (reference sequence). V lost 0 bases and J lost 7; bases outside the gene matches: 5.

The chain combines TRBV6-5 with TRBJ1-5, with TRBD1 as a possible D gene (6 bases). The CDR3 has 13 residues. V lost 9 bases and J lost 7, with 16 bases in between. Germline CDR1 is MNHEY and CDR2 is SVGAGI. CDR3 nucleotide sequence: TGTGCCAGTAAAGGGGAGGGGGGGCAGCCCCAGCATTTT. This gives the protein CASKGEGGQPQHF.

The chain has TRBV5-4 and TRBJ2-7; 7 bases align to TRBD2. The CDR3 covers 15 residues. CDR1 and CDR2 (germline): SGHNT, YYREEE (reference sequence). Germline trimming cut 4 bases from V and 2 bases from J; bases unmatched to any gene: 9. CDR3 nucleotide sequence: TGTGCCAGCAGCCAAAAGCGGGACGGCCCCTACGAGCAGTACTTC. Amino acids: CASSQKRDGPYEQYF.